What follows is one TCR beta chain and its context. Antigen specificity is unknown. The data were taken from a study of radiotherapy plus CTLA-4 blockade in lung cancer. Findings and caveats of the study: How blood T cell clones changed early, along with interferon-beta, reportedly forecast response best.

Data came from immunoSEQ multiplex PCR; TCRdb stores just in-frame clones and leaves some out. The data contain some 60,000 clones, 65% to 85% of them singletons. Alongside CTLA-4 blockade with ipilimumab, patients with chemo-refractory metastatic non-small-cell lung cancer received focal radiation. This clonotype was sampled from a human donor with non-small cell lung cancer who had a complete response to radiotherapy plus ipilimumab. The source material was peripheral blood, sampled from a patient treated with radiotherapy plus ipilimumab.

Here the CDR3 reads CASSLGGQGDGYTF. DNA for the CDR3: TGTGCCAGCAGCTTGGGGGGACAGGGTGATGGCTACACCTTC. The J gene is TRBJ1-2, the V gene TRBV5-4; 9 bases are shared with TRBD1. Germline V lookup: CDR1 SGHNT, CDR2 YYREEE (reference sequence). The CDR3 covers 14 residues. V trimming: 0 bases; J trimming: 6 bases; junction bases outside the gene matches: 3. The entire variable domain, with the rest obtained from reference TRBV5-4 and TRBJ1-2, is as follows: ETGVTQSPTHLIKTRGQQVTLRCSSQSGHNTVSWYQQALGQGPQFIFQYYREEENGRGNFPPRFSGLQFPNYSSELNVNALELDDSALYLCASSLGGQGDGYTFGSGTRLTVV.